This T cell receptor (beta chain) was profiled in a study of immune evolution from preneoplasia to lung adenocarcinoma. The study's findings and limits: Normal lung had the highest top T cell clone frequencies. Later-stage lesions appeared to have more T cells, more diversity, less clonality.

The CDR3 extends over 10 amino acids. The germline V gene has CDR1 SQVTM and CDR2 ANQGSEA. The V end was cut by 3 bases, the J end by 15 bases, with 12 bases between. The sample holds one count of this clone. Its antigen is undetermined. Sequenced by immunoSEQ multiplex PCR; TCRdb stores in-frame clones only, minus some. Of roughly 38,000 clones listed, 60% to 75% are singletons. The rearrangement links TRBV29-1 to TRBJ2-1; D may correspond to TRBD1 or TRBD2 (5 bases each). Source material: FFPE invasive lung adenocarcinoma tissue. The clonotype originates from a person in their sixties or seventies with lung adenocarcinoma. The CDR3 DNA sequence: TGCAGCGTTGAGGGGACCCGGGCGTTCTTC. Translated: CSVEGTRAFF.